Listed below are T cell receptor beta chains from one sample, sequenced in a study of T cell responses to AZD1222 COVID-19 vaccine. The protocol was immunoSEQ multiplex PCR, while the TCRdb copy is restricted to in-frame clones and leaves out a portion. There are 150,000 or so clones in the sample; 92% occur only once, and approximately 2.1% lies in the top ten. This specimen was peripheral blood, taken on day 0 of AZD1222 vaccination. The receptors here all came from an adult in good health. The CDR3 runs from the conserved cysteine through the conserved F or W. Each record gives: V gene, CDR3 length, J gene, clone size, D gene, CDR3 protein, CDR3 DNA. A D gene is named only where the DNA matches it firmly. Part of the rows lack a size; the others show once, few, many or a class for expanded clones.

>TRBV7-3|12|TRBJ1-2|.|.
CASSRDGYGYTF
TGTGCCAGCAGCCGGGACGGATATGGCTACACCTTC
>TRBV5-1|15|TRBJ2-5|.|TRBD2
CASSIGTTYQETQYF
TGCGCCAGCAGCATAGGGACTACCTACCAAGAGACCCAGTACTTC
>TRBV24-1|13|TRBJ1-3|.|TRBD1
CATGGTGGNTIYF
TGTGCCACCGGAGGGACAGGTGGAAACACCATATATTTT
>TRBV6-5|16|TRBJ2-2|.|.
CASSYSHSLGTGELFF
TGTGCCAGCAGTTACTCGCACAGTTTGGGGACCGGGGAGCTGTTTTTT
>TRBV20-1|15|TRBJ1-2|.|TRBD1
CSASSGTGAVYGYTF
TGCAGTGCTAGTTCCGGGACAGGGGCCGTCTATGGCTACACCTTC
>TRBV9|11|TRBJ1-2|.|.
CASSRESGYTF
TGTGCCAGCAGCAGGGAGAGTGGCTACACCTTC
>TRBV4-2|15|TRBJ2-7|.|.
CASSQSMVPGKEQYF
TGTGCCAGCAGCCAGTCCATGGTACCGGGGAAAGAGCAGTACTTC
>TRBV7-8|15|TRBJ2-7|.|TRBD1
CASSLGGQVYHEQYF
TGTGCCAGCAGCTTAGGGGGACAGGTATATCACGAGCAGTACTTC
>TRBV3-1/TRBV3-2|16|TRBJ2-7|few|TRBD2
CASSPSQSGGFYEQYF
TGTGCCAGCAGCCCCTCCCAGAGCGGGGGATTCTACGAGCAGTACTTC
>TRBV28|15|TRBJ1-4|once|.
CASSLGGPTNEKLFF
TGTGCCAGCAGTTTAGGGGGCCCAACTAATGAAAAACTGTTTTTT
>TRBV3-1/TRBV3-2|14|TRBJ2-7|.|TRBD1
CASSPLAGGDEQYF
TGTGCCAGCAGCCCCCTGGCAGGGGGCGACGAGCAGTACTTC
>TRBV5-4|14|TRBJ1-4|.|TRBD1
CASSLRDRPEKLFF
TGTGCCAGCAGCTTGAGGGACAGGCCCGAAAAACTGTTTTTT
>TRBV3-1/TRBV3-2|18|TRBJ1-6|.|TRBD1
CASSRSRGRDSLNSPLHF
TGTGCCAGCAGCCGGTCAAGGGGGCGCGATTCACTTAATTCACCCCTCCACTTT
>TRBV27|13|TRBJ1-1|once|.
CASSWGWGTEAFF
TGTGCCAGCAGTTGGGGTTGGGGGACTGAAGCTTTCTTT
>TRBV7-3|15|TRBJ2-3|.|.
CASRPSGTAGDTQYF
TGTGCCAGCAGACCATCCGGGACTGCCGGGGATACGCAGTATTTT
>TRBV19|14|TRBJ1-2|.|TRBD1
CASSLLRDSYGYTF
TGTGCCAGTAGTCTCCTTAGGGACAGCTATGGCTACACCTTC
>TRBV7-3|13|TRBJ1-2|few|TRBD1
CASSQRTGHGYTF
TGTGCCAGCAGTCAGAGGACAGGGCATGGCTACACCTTC
>TRBV7-8|16|TRBJ1-1|.|.
CASSLRGRASYTEAFF
TGTGCCAGCAGCTTACGCGGCAGGGCCTCCTACACTGAAGCTTTCTTT
>TRBV4-2|16|TRBJ2-2|.|TRBD2
CASSRGLAANTGELFF
TGTGCCAGCAGCCGGGGACTAGCGGCGAACACCGGGGAGCTGTTTTTT
>TRBV3-1/TRBV3-2|14|TRBJ1-2|.|.
CASSHSERPYGYTF
TGTGCCAGCAGCCACTCAGAGCGTCCGTATGGCTACACCTTC
>TRBV7-9|16|TRBJ1-6|.|TRBD1
CASSSRDRGYNSPLHF
TGTGCCAGCAGTTCCCGGGACAGGGGGTATAATTCACCCCTCCACTTT
>TRBV6-5|14|TRBJ1-6|.|.
CASSYSLKGSPLHF
TGTGCCAGCAGTTACTCCCTAAAAGGTTCACCCCTCCACTTT
>TRBV14|13|TRBJ1-1|once|.
CASRRDGDTEAFF
TGTGCCAGCAGGCGGGACGGGGACACTGAAGCTTTCTTT
>TRBV2|15|TRBJ1-1|.|.
CASSPDTGENTEAFF
TGTGCCAGCAGCCCGGACACCGGAGAGAACACTGAAGCTTTCTTT
>TRBV2|13|TRBJ1-5|.|TRBD1
CATGQGVNQPQHF
TGTGCCACCGGACAGGGAGTAAATCAGCCCCAGCATTTT
>TRBV5-8|15|TRBJ2-3|.|TRBD2
CASSPREGHTDTQYF
TGTGCCAGCAGCCCTAGGGAGGGCCACACAGATACGCAGTATTTT
>TRBV3-1/TRBV3-2|17|TRBJ2-6|.|TRBD1
CASTLGGEMPGANVLTF
TGTGCCAGCACGCTAGGGGGCGAGATGCCTGGGGCCAACGTCCTGACTTTC
>TRBV9|18|TRBJ1-1|.|TRBD1
CASNNPLGGMTGNGEAFF
TGTGCCAGCAACAACCCTCTAGGGGGAATGACAGGGAACGGTGAAGCTTTCTTT
>TRBV7-8|15|TRBJ1-6|.|TRBD1
CASTPGQGANSPLHF
TGTGCCAGCACCCCCGGACAGGGGGCCAATTCACCCCTCCACTTT
>TRBV18|12|TRBJ1-4|.|.
CASSPTNEKLFF
TGTGCCAGCTCACCTACTAATGAAAAACTGTTTTTT
>TRBV4-1|15|TRBJ2-7|.|.
CASSHTIDRTYEQYF
TGCGCCAGCAGCCACACCATTGACAGAACCTACGAGCAGTACTTC
>TRBV27|11|TRBJ2-7|.|TRBD1
CASSLGQEQYF
TGTGCCAGCAGTTTGGGACAGGAGCAGTACTTC
>TRBV7-8|15|TRBJ2-3|.|.
CASSLVPVSTDTQYF
TGTGCCAGCAGCTTAGTCCCAGTTTCCACAGATACGCAGTATTTT
>TRBV27|11|TRBJ2-7|once|.
CASSGGYEQYF
TGTGCCAGCAGTGGGGGCTACGAGCAGTACTTC
>TRBV11-1|12|TRBJ1-1|.|TRBD1
CASTRTGDEAFF
TGTGCCAGCACTCGGACAGGGGATGAAGCTTTCTTT
>TRBV7-2|13|TRBJ1-5|.|.
CASSLLQNQPQHF
TGTGCCAGCAGCTTACTACAGAATCAGCCCCAGCATTTT
>TRBV19|13|TRBJ2-2|.|.
CASSQRNTGELFF
TGTGCCAGTAGTCAGCGGAACACCGGGGAGCTGTTTTTT
>TRBV7-8|13|TRBJ2-3|.|.
CASSFVVGDTQYF
TGTGCCAGCAGCTTTGTTGTAGGAGATACGCAGTATTTT
>TRBV5-1|15|TRBJ1-5|.|.
CASSLRGQPGQPQHF
TGCGCCAGCAGCTTGCGGGGGCAGCCTGGGCAGCCCCAGCATTTT
>TRBV27|14|TRBJ1-6|.|TRBD1
CASSLGQGELPLHF
TGTGCCAGCAGTTTAGGACAGGGGGAACTACCCCTCCACTTT
>TRBV29-1|11|TRBJ1-1|.|.
CSVQQGPEAFF
TGCAGCGTTCAACAGGGTCCCGAAGCTTTCTTT
>TRBV12-3/TRBV12-4|12|TRBJ1-2|many|.
CASTKGGSGYTF
TGTGCCAGCACTAAGGGGGGGAGTGGCTACACCTTC
>TRBV6-5|15|TRBJ2-1|.|TRBD2
CASSYKGASGGREFF
TGTGCCAGCAGTTATAAGGGGGCTAGCGGGGGGCGAGAGTTCTTC